Listed here are 20 T cell receptor beta chains from one sample, sequenced in a study of human T cells and chemical hapten exposure. Described time point: pre-sensitization, week 0. The treatment was: therapeutic diphenylcyclopropenone sensitization with weekly scalp DPC. TCRdb reprocessed the RACE reads with MiXCR, giving one entry per CDR3 protein. The sample gives 270,000 or so distinct CDR3 sequences, 7.5% to 9% of which show up once; around 1.2% is in the top ten. Sequenced material: whole blood, taken in connection with sensitization to the hapten diphenylcyclopropenone (DPC). The receptors shown here come from a man younger than 35 with alopecia areata. Some clones in this sample may be carry-over from other donors' samples.

This clonotype was seen only a few times. The V gene is TRBV4-3, the J gene TRBJ1-4; weak D call: TRBD1 (5 bases). Trimming removed 1 base from V and 8 bases from J, with 17 bases in between. CDR3 length: 16 amino acids. Germline CDR1 reads LGHNA; CDR2 reads YSLEER. This CDR3 reads CASSQGAGTGGEKLFF. In nucleotides, the CDR3 is TGCGCCAGCAGCCAAGGAGCAGGGACCGGGGGGGAAAAACTGTTTTTT.

Many counts were recorded for this clonotype. The rearrangement uses TRBV3-1 and TRBJ2-1, with D perhaps being TRBD1 or TRBD2 (5 bases each). CDR1 and CDR2 (germline): LGHDT, YNNKEL (reference sequence). The V end lost 4 bases, the J end lost 10 bases, and 29 bases lay between the germline ends. The CDR3 length is 18 residues. As DNA, the CDR3 is TGTGCCAGCAGCCCAGCTTACTACCGGGACGGAGGATTCTCGGAGCAGTTCTTC. Protein: CASSPAYYRDGGFSEQFF.

V gene TRBV6-2 or TRBV6-3 combines with J gene TRBJ2-7; TRBD2 aligns across 11 bases. Trimming took 7 bases from V and 2 from J; bases not matched to a gene: 10. The CDR3 contains 16 residues. Per germline, CDR1 MNHEY and CDR2 SVGEGT. CDR3 residues: CASKRRTSGPTYEQYF. The CDR3 DNA follows: TGTGCCAGCAAAAGGAGGACTAGCGGGCCTACCTACGAGCAGTACTTC.

The chain's CDR3 is CASSQADGLTDTQYF. CDR3 bases: TGTGCCAGCAGCCAAGCAGACGGGCTGACAGATACGCAGTATTTT. This chain joins TRBV3-1 and TRBJ2-3; D uncertain. V shed 1 base and J shed 3 bases, with 11 bases lying between them. CDR3 length: 15 residues. Germline V gene lookup returns CDR1 LGHDT and CDR2 YNNKEL (reference sequence).

A note on this clonotype: One end of the junction varies from germline; a read error may be responsible. The V and J genes are TRBV7-2 and TRBJ1-5; no clear D gene. CDR3 length: 16 amino acids. Germline V lookup: CDR1 SGHTA, CDR2 FQGNSA. The CDR3 DNA reads as TGTGCCAACAGCTTAGCGCCGTGGAGGGAAAATCAGCCCCGGCATTTT. This codes for CANSLAPWRENQPRHF.

This clonotype occurred a few times. The chain links TRBV5-1 to TRBJ2-5, with TRBD2 matching over 12 bases. Germline trimming cut 1 base from V and 6 bases from J; bases unmatched to any gene: 7. Germline V gives CDR1 SGHRS, CDR2 YFSETQ. The CDR3 contains 16 residues. The DNA for the CDR3 is TGCGCCAGCAGCTTGACTAGCGGGGGGTCCGGAAAGACCCAGTACTTC. This gives the protein CASSLTSGGSGKTQYF.

This clonotype was found many times. The chain recombines TRBV4-2 with TRBJ1-6; 8 bases map to TRBD1. V was clipped by 4 bases and J by 7 bases; unmatched bases: 6. The CDR3 runs to 15 residues. Germline V gives CDR1 LGHNA, CDR2 YNFKEQ. CDR3 amino acids: CASSPQQGDNSPLHF. The CDR3 coding sequence is TGTGCCAGCAGCCCTCAACAGGGGGACAATTCACCCCTCCACTTT.

This clonotype was detected ten times or more. This rearrangement joins TRBV7-9 to TRBJ1-1; the D is unclear. Trimming pared 1 base from V and 10 bases from J, leaving 13 bases between. Per the germline V gene, CDR1 is SEHNR and CDR2 is FQNEAQ (reference sequence). The CDR3 consists of 13 residues. The CDR3 protein is CASSLEGNAGAFF. Written as DNA, the CDR3 is TGTGCCAGCAGCTTAGAAGGGAATGCGGGAGCTTTCTTT.

This clonotype was picked up a small number of times. The CDR3 nucleotides read TGCGCCAGCAGCTTGAATTCCGCTTCCTACAATGAGCAGTTCTTC. It yields the protein CASSLNSASYNEQFF. The chain links TRBV5-1 to TRBJ2-1; D not resolved. V lost 1 base and J 1 base, leaving 9 bases between the germline ends. The germline V gene encodes CDR1 SGHRS and CDR2 YFSETQ. The CDR3 runs 15 residues.

The rearrangement uses TRBV20-1 and TRBJ2-1, with 12 bases lining up with TRBD2. There are 14 residues in the CDR3. J gave up 3 bases and V 5 bases, and 2 bases lay outside the gene matches. Germline-derived CDR1 and CDR2 are DFQATT and SNEGSKA (reference sequence). Here the CDR3 reads CSAGLAGNYNEQFF. CDR3 nucleotide sequence: TGCAGTGCTGGACTAGCGGGGAACTACAATGAGCAGTTCTTC.

This clonotype was seen a handful of times. The chain couples TRBV5-6 to TRBJ2-3, with D unclear. The V gene's germline CDR1 is SGHDT and CDR2 YYEEEE. V lost 3 bases to trimming and J lost 4 bases, with 18 bases between them. CDR3 length: 16 residues. The CDR3 protein is CASSWKTQRDADTQYF. The CDR3 DNA reads TGTGCCAGCAGCTGGAAGACCCAACGAGACGCAGATACGCAGTATTTT.

This clonotype was observed at least ten times. The genes are TRBV10-2 and TRBJ1-1; unclear D gene. V was shortened by 4 bases and J by 8 bases, with 11 bases between the two germline ends. This CDR3 is built from 12 residues. Looked up from germline, CDR1 is WSHSY and CDR2 is SAAADI. The CDR3 DNA sequence: TGCGCCAGCAGTGCAGAAAGAGCGGAAGCTTTCTTT. It encodes CASSAERAEAFF.

There are a few counts of this clonotype. The J gene is TRBJ2-3, the V gene TRBV7-8; D remains ambiguous. CDR3 length equals 19 residues. Trimming removed 5 bases from V and 0 bases from J, with 24 bases in between. Germline-derived CDR1 and CDR2 are SGHVS and FQNEAQ. The CDR3 DNA is TGTGCCAGCAGCCGAACTGGACGCGACATTATTCCAAGCACAGATACGCAGTATTTT. This sequence encodes CASSRTGRDIIPSTDTQYF.

This clonotype was detected only a few times. The chain employs TRBV6-2 or TRBV6-3 and TRBJ2-1; D gene unclear. The CDR3 consists of 10 residues. V was trimmed by 11 bases and J by 9 bases, leaving 11 bases between them. Germline loops: CDR1 MNHEY, CDR2 SVGEGT. The CDR3: CAVSVGEQFF. In nucleotides, the CDR3 is TGTGCCGTCTCCGTGGGTGAGCAGTTCTTC.

This clonotype came up many times. J is TRBJ2-1 and V is TRBV3-1, with D perhaps TRBD2 (5 bases). The CDR3 consists of 14 residues. CDR1 and CDR2 (germline): LGHDT, YNNKEL (reference sequence). V was pared by 2 bases and J by 7 bases, with 12 bases between. DNA of the CDR3: TGTGCCAGCAGCCAAACCCGGACTTCTAATGAGCAGTTCTTC. Protein sequence: CASSQTRTSNEQFF.

In this sample, this clonotype turned up many times. This chain joins TRBV5-6 and TRBJ1-6; 7 bases are a match to TRBD1. This CDR3 contains 15 residues. CDR1 and CDR2 from the germline V gene are SGHDT and YYEEEE. The V gene end was trimmed by 7 bases and the J gene end by 3 bases; junction bases not matched to a gene: 7. CDR3 protein: CASLNRDSYNSPLHF. CDR3 coding DNA: TGTGCCAGCCTGAACAGGGACAGCTATAATTCACCCCTCCACTTT.

The chain couples TRBV20-1 to TRBJ1-5; 12 nucleotides match TRBD1. The germline V gene has CDR1 DFQATT and CDR2 SNEGSKA (reference sequence). V shed 4 bases and J 7 bases; nucleotides not matched to a gene: 8. This CDR3 comprises 15 residues. Here the CDR3 DNA reads TGCAGTGCTACCCCTGGGACAGGGGGCCGGCAGCCCCAGCATTTT. Translated: CSATPGTGGRQPQHF.

The chain recombines TRBV10-3 with TRBJ1-4, with no clear D. Germline loops: CDR1 ENHRY, CDR2 SYGVKD. Trimming shortened V by 4 bases and J by 1 base, and 7 bases separated the two germline ends. The CDR3 covers 14 residues. The DNA for the CDR3 is TGTGCCATCAGTGCTGAGGGAACTAATGAAAAACTGTTTTTT. Amino acid sequence: CAISAEGTNEKLFF.

This clonotype was seen only a few times. The chain combines TRBV25-1 with TRBJ2-2; D gene ambiguous. Germline assignment: CDR1 MGHDK and CDR2 SYGVNS. V was pared by 1 base and J by 1 base, with 7 bases between. The CDR3 length is 15 residues. CDR3 amino acids: CASSESFRNTGELFF. For the CDR3, the DNA is TGTGCCAGCAGTGAATCTTTCAGGAACACCGGGGAGCTGTTTTTT. Drawing the rest from reference TRBV25-1 and TRBJ2-2, the complete variable domain is EADIYQTPRYLVIGTGKKITLECSQTMGHDKMYWYQQDPGMELHLIHYSYGVNSTEKGDLSSESTVSRIRTEHFPLTLESARPSHTSQYLCASSESFRNTGELFFGEGSRLTVL.

The chain is built from TRBV20-1 and TRBJ1-5; D remains ambiguous. This CDR3 contains 15 residues. CDR1 is DFQATT and CDR2 is SNEGSKA in the germline V gene (reference sequence). V was cut by 0 bases and J by 3 bases, with 12 bases left in between. In nucleotides, the CDR3 is TGCAGTGCTAGAGAGGCCAGAGAGGTCAATCAGCCCCAGCATTTT. This sequence encodes CSAREAREVNQPQHF.